This T cell receptor (beta chain) was obtained from a study of blood T cell repertoires in COVID-19. In the authors' workflow: Using reference gene primer amplification, nucleated cell counts were estimated. Method: immunoSEQ multiplex PCR; TCRdb's copy keeps in-frame clones and lacks some. V and J calls and clone size follow that table, whereas D and trimming were derived from the DNA. The sample lists 250,000 to 350,000 clones, approximately 89% occurring once. The V and J ends lost 4 bases and 4 bases respectively, with 11 bases between them. In germline, CDR1 is LGHDT, CDR2 YNNKEL (reference sequence). The CDR3 consists of 13 residues.

Sequencing used peripheral blood. This receptor was obtained from a woman aged 60-75 years with acute or convalescent COVID-19. The chain joins TRBV3-1 (or the pseudogene TRBV3-2) to TRBJ2-7; the D gene is possibly TRBD1 (6 bases). CDR3 region: CASSPRDTYEQYF. DNA of the CDR3: TGTGCCAGCAGCCCTCGGGACACTTACGAGCAGTACTTC.